What follows are 7 T cell receptor beta chains derived from one specimen sequenced in a study of vaccination and CD4 T cells after COVID-19. With the Oncomine TCR Beta short-read assay, DNA from cultured CD4+ T cells was sequenced. MiXCR was run by TCRdb on the PCR reads, yielding one entry per CDR3 protein. The repertoire consists of approximately 19,000 distinct CDR3 sequences, with approximately 63% occurring once and the leading ten covering around 5.8%. What these receptors recognize is not known. Documented treatment: approximately 11-day PBMC culture with coronavirus spike peptide pools or control peptides (ViraFEST assay). Input material: CD4+ T cells from blood, cultured in vitro. The receptor source for this set is a human donor who had recovered from COVID-19.

This chain uses TRBV20-1 with TRBJ2-1, with 11 positions matching TRBD2. The V segment lost 4 bases and the J segment 7 bases; nucleotides outside the gene matches: 6. Germline lookup yields CDR1 DFQATT and CDR2 SNEGSKA (reference sequence). The CDR3 contains 14 residues. Here the CDR3 DNA reads TGCAGTGCTATTGGGACTAGCGGATTAAATGAGCAGTTCTTC. It is translated as CSAIGTSGLNEQFF.

The chain uses TRBV10-3 and TRBJ1-5, with D perhaps matching TRBD1 (5 bases). Looked up from germline, CDR1 is ENHRY and CDR2 is SYGVKD. V was clipped by 4 bases and J by 2 bases, with 12 bases between them. CDR3 length: 15 residues. The CDR3 nucleotides are TGTGCCATCAGTGCGGGGCTGGATGGCAATCAGCCCCAGCATTTT. Translating gives CAISAGLDGNQPQHF.

The chain couples TRBV19 to TRBJ1-5; D is ambiguous. The CDR3 spans 11 residues. CDR1 and CDR2 from the germline V gene are LNHDA and SQIVND (reference sequence). Trimming pared 8 bases from V and 6 bases from J, leaving 8 bases between. This chain's CDR3 is CASSLGQPQHF. The CDR3 DNA sequence: TGTGCCAGTTCATTAGGTCAGCCCCAGCATTTT.

This clonotype has a single count. The rearrangement links TRBV6-1 to TRBJ1-6; D is uncertain. The ends were cut back, 5 bases at V and 15 bases at J, with 14 bases in the middle. The CDR3 extends over 12 amino acids. Germline assignment: CDR1 MNHNS and CDR2 SASEGT. In DNA form, the CDR3 reads TGTGCCAGCAGTACCCGGGCAGAGCTCCTCCACTTT. Its translation is CASSTRAELLHF.

The chain couples TRBV6-5 to TRBJ1-2; D call uncertain. V was shortened by 2 bases and J by 4 bases, with 8 bases between the two germline ends. This CDR3 comprises 13 residues. Germline CDR1 and CDR2: MNHEY and SVGAGI. The CDR3 sequence: CASSYGLIYGYTF. CDR3 bases: TGTGCCAGCAGTTACGGCCTGATCTATGGCTACACCTTC.

The chain has TRBV20-1 and TRBJ1-5, with D tentatively TRBD1 (5 bases). The CDR3 runs to 13 residues. Deletions cut 7 bases from V and 4 bases from J, with 14 bases between. Germline loops: CDR1 DFQATT, CDR2 SNEGSKA (reference sequence). CDR3 DNA: TGCAGTGTTCCAAACCGGGGGAATCAGCCCCAGCATTTT. It encodes CSVPNRGNQPQHF.

In this sample, this clonotype turned up a few times. The gene calls are TRBV20-1 and TRBJ1-2, with 9 bases matching TRBD1. Germline V gene data show CDR1 as DFQATT and CDR2 as SNEGSKA (reference sequence). The V segment lost 5 bases and the J segment 6 bases; nucleotides outside the gene matches: 10. CDR3 length equals 14 residues. CDR3 sequence: CSAYGQGRENGYTF. DNA for the CDR3: TGCAGTGCTTATGGACAGGGGAGGGAGAATGGCTACACCTTC.